This note documents a single T cell receptor (beta chain) sequence. The antigen remains unidentified. This sample stems from a study of CD8 T cells in ankylosing spondylitis. Study outcomes and limitations: Several of the motif variants were reported before in synovial fluid and blood from reactive arthritis. Researchers reportedly found disease-linked clones significantly enriched in matched ankylosing spondylitis synovial fluid. Clones linked with disease were CD8+ and fairly uncommon in the peripheral blood. Seemingly characteristic of ankylosing spondylitis blood was a TCR beta motif consisting of about 8 highly homologous variants.

Quantitative 5'-RACE with molecular barcodes was used to make the TCR beta libraries. TCRdb analysed the 5' RACE reads with MiXCR anew, one entry per CDR3 protein. The table has more than 250,000 distinct CDR3 sequences, around 7.6% seen once. CDR1 is SGHDN and CDR2 is FVKESK in the germline V gene. The CDR3 loop spans 14 amino acids. Trimming removed 1 base at V and 2 bases at J, with 5 bases between. This chain links TRBV14 with TRBJ2-2; no clear D gene. The sample taken for sequencing was blood, either unsorted or a sorted T cell fraction (not recorded which). This sequence originates from a male donor with ankylosing spondylitis. CDR3 sequence (DNA): TGTGCCAGCAGCCAAGTTATAAACACCGGGGAGCTGTTTTTT. This gives the protein CASSQVINTGELFF.